The 14 T cell receptor beta chains listed next were all sequenced from one sample in a study of CD8+CD57+ T cells in acquired aplastic anemia. For CDR3 and TCR beta VDJ profiling, genomic DNA was the template used. TCRdb re-called the reads with MiXCR, one entry per CDR3 protein. The table includes roughly 200,000 distinct CDR3 sequences, less than 65% detected once. The authors sequenced patients whose flow cytometry had shown CD8+CD57+ cell expansion. The sequencing input was sorted CD4+, CD8+, or CD8+CD57+ T cells (not recorded which) from PBMCs. Receptors originate from a human donor with aplastic anemia.

V gene TRBV7-9 combines with J gene TRBJ2-7; no reliable D call. The V and J ends lost 0 bases and 7 bases respectively, with 10 bases between them. Germline V gives CDR1 SEHNR, CDR2 FQNEAQ (reference sequence). The CDR3 totals 13 residues. CDR3 sequence reads: CASSLAPPKEQYF. The DNA of the CDR3 is TGTGCCAGCAGCTTAGCCCCTCCTAAGGAGCAGTACTTC.

The chain employs TRBV10-2 and TRBJ2-2, with 13 bases matching TRBD2. The V gene's germline CDR1 is WSHSY and CDR2 SAAADI. The CDR3 is 13 residues long. V gave up 11 bases and J gave up 7 bases; unmatched junction bases: 4. The CDR3 is CAGLAGDGGELFF. In nucleotides, the CDR3 is TGCGCCGGACTAGCGGGAGATGGCGGGGAGCTGTTTTTT.

This chain uses TRBV4-2 with TRBJ1-6; 7 nucleotides align to TRBD1. This CDR3 has 14 residues. V shed 4 bases and J 6 bases; nucleotides not matched to a gene: 3. From germline, CDR1 is LGHNA and CDR2 YNFKEQ. CDR3 nucleotide sequence: TGTGCCAGCAGCCGGACAGGACCTAATTCACCCCTCCACTTT. Protein: CASSRTGPNSPLHF.

The CDR3, as DNA: TGTGCCAGCAGCTTAGAGACAGGGGAGCTGTTTTTT. Its translation: CASSLETGELFF. The chain employs TRBV7-9 and TRBJ2-2; the D is unclear. Trimming shortened V by 1 base and J by 8 bases, and 5 bases separated the two germline ends. Germline V gene sequence: CDR1 SEHNR, CDR2 FQNEAQ (reference sequence). This CDR3 is 12 amino acids long.

In this sample, this clonotype turned up many times. The J gene is TRBJ2-7, the V gene TRBV27; TRBD1 matches at 9 bases. Germline CDR1 and CDR2: MNHEY and SMNVEV (reference sequence). The V gene end was trimmed by 6 bases and the J gene end by 3 bases; junction bases not matched to a gene: 9. The CDR3 has 15 residues. The CDR3 sequence is CASSPAGTGLYEQYF. Written as DNA, the CDR3 is TGTGCCAGCAGCCCCGCCGGGACAGGGCTCTACGAGCAGTACTTC.

The chain carries TRBV19 and TRBJ2-7; 8 bases are shared with TRBD1. Trimming took 5 bases from V and 4 from J; bases not matched to a gene: 10. The germline V gene has CDR1 LNHDA and CDR2 SQIVND (reference sequence). This CDR3 has 15 residues. CDR3 nucleotide sequence: TGTGCCAGTAGTCCCGGACAGGGATATTTGTACGAGCAGTACTTC. It specifies CASSPGQGYLYEQYF.

This clonotype was recorded a few times. This chain joins TRBV12-5 and TRBJ1-6, with D possibly being TRBD1 (6 bases). CDR3 length: 15 residues. Germline CDR1 LGHNT, CDR2 FRNRAP. The CDR3 reads CASSLSGGLDSPLHF. For the CDR3, the DNA is TGTGCCAGCAGTTTATCGGGGGGGCTGGATTCACCCCTCCACTTT.

V is TRBV7-9 and J is TRBJ2-1; the match to TRBD2 covers 10 bases. Per germline, CDR1 SEHNR and CDR2 FQNEAQ (reference sequence). Unmatched junction bases numbered 8, after V lost 6 bases and J lost 3 bases. The length of the CDR3 is 16 residues. CDR3 nucleotides: TGTGCCAGCAGTCGCACTAGCGGGGCACTCTACAATGAGCAGTTCTTC. It translates to CASSRTSGALYNEQFF. Together with reference TRBV7-9 and TRBJ2-1, the CDR3 gives the full variable domain: DTGVSQNPRHKITKRGQNVTFRCDPISEHNRLYWYRQTLGQGPEFLTYFQNEAQLEKSRLLSDRFSAERPKGSFSTLEIQRTEQGDSAMYLCASSRTSGALYNEQFFGPGTRLTVL.

This clonotype was detected once. The rearrangement uses TRBV7-6 and TRBJ1-3; 11 bases match TRBD1. Losses at the gene ends were 1 base for V and 0 bases for J; bases not matched to a gene: 5. This CDR3 region has 18 residues. Germline V gene data show CDR1 as SGHVS and CDR2 as FNYEAQ. CDR3 nucleotide sequence: TGTGCCAGCAGCTTAGAGGTTGGGACAGGGGGCTCTGGAAACACCATATATTTT. Its translation is CASSLEVGTGGSGNTIYF.

V is TRBV19 and J is TRBJ1-1; D unresolved. Trimming pared 8 bases from V and 5 bases from J, leaving 18 bases between. The CDR3 extends over 14 amino acids. Per germline, CDR1 LNHDA and CDR2 SQIVND (reference sequence). CDR3 DNA sequence: TGTGCCAGTCGTACCGGAGGGAAGTCAACTGAAGCTTTCTTT. Translation: CASRTGGKSTEAFF.

This clonotype was counted many times. This chain connects TRBV12-3 or TRBV12-4 to TRBJ1-2, with D hard to call. This CDR3 contains 11 residues. Trimming pared 4 bases from V and 4 bases from J, leaving 4 bases between. The CDR3 region is CASSSLYGYTF. The CDR3 DNA is TGTGCCAGCAGTTCTCTCTATGGCTACACCTTC.

J is TRBJ1-6 and V is TRBV7-2; no definite D call. Trimming pared 9 bases from V and 4 bases from J, leaving 7 bases between. This CDR3 is 12 amino acids long. Germline values: CDR1 SGHTA, CDR2 FQGNSA. This chain's CDR3 is CASSDYNSPLHF. CDR3 coding DNA: TGTGCCAGTAGCGATTATAATTCACCCCTCCACTTT. The full variable domain, with the rest looked up from reference TRBV7-2 and TRBJ1-6, is GAGVSQSPSNKVTEKGKDVELRCDPISGHTALYWYRQSLGQGLEFLIYFQGNSAPDKSGLPSDRFSAERTGGSVSTLTIQRTQQEDSAVYLCASSDYNSPLHFGNGTRLTVT.

This rearrangement joins TRBV20-1 to TRBJ2-7, with a tentative D call TRBD2 (5 bases). This CDR3 has 11 amino acids. V was shortened by 7 bases and J by 3 bases, with 10 bases between the two germline ends. CDR1 is DFQATT, CDR2 SNEGSKA, per germline (reference sequence). The CDR3 loop is CSVEGGYEQYF. CDR3 DNA sequence: TGCAGTGTAGAGGGCGGCTACGAGCAGTACTTC.

The genes are TRBV5-1 and TRBJ2-1, with D unresolved. Germline V gene data show CDR1 as SGHRS and CDR2 as YFSETQ. The CDR3 length is 12 residues. Trimming removed 2 bases from V and 5 bases from J, with 5 bases in between. The CDR3 nucleotides are TGCGCCAGCAGCTTCATCGACAATGAGCAGTTCTTC. It yields the protein CASSFIDNEQFF.